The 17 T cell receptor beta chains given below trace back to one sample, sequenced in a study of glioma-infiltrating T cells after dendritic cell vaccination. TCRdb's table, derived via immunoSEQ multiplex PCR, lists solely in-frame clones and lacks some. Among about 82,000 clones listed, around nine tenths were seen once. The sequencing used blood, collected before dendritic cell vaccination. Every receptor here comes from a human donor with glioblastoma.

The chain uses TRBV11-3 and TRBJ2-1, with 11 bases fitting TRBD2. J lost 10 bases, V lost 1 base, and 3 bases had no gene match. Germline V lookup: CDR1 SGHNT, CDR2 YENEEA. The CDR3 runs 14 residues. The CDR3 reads CASSLVGLAVEQFF. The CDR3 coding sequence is TGTGCCAGCAGCTTAGTGGGACTAGCGGTAGAGCAGTTCTTC.

CDR3 protein: CATSRDRATNEKLFF. The CDR3 bases are TGTGCCACCAGCAGGGACAGGGCAACTAATGAAAAACTGTTTTTT. The V call is TRBV15, the J call TRBJ1-4; 8 nucleotides match TRBD1. The germline V gene encodes CDR1 LNHNV and CDR2 YYDKDF (reference sequence). V lost 3 bases to trimming and J lost 0 bases; unmatched junction nucleotides: 0. The CDR3 is made up of 15 amino acids.

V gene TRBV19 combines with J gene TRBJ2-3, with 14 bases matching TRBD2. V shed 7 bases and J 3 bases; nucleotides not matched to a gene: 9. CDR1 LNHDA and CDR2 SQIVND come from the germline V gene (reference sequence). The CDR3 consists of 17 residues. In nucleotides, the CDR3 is TGTGCCAGTACCGACGGACTAGCGGGGGGCGGAACAGATACGCAGTATTTT. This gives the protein CASTDGLAGGGTDTQYF. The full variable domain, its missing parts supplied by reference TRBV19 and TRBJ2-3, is DGGITQSPKYLFRKEGQNVTLSCEQNLNHDAMYWYRQDPGQGLRLIYYSQIVNDFQKGDIAEGYSVSREKKESFPLTVTSAQKNPTAFYLCASTDGLAGGGTDTQYFGPGTRLTVL.

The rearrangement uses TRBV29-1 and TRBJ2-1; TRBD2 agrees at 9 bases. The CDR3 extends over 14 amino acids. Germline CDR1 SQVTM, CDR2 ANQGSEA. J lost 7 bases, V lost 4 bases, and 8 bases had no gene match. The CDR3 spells CSVVGGGAWNEQFF. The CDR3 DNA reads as TGCAGCGTTGTCGGCGGGGGGGCCTGGAATGAGCAGTTCTTC.

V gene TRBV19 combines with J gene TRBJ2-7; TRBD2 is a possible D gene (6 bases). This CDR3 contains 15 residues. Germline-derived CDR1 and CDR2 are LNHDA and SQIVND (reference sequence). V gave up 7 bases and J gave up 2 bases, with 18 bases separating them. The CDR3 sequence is CASTSRGNSAYEQYF. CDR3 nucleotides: TGTGCCAGTACCTCCCGGGGGAACAGCGCCTACGAGCAGTACTTC. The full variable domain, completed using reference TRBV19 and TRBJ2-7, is DGGITQSPKYLFRKEGQNVTLSCEQNLNHDAMYWYRQDPGQGLRLIYYSQIVNDFQKGDIAEGYSVSREKKESFPLTVTSAQKNPTAFYLCASTSRGNSAYEQYFGPGTRLTVT.

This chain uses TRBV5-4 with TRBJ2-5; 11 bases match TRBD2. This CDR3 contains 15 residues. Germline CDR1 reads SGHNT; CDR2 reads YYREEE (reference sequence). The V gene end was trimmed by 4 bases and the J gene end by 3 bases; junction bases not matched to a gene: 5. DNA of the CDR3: TGTGCCAGCAGCAAACCGGGACTAGCGGAAGAGACCCAGTACTTC. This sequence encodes CASSKPGLAEETQYF.

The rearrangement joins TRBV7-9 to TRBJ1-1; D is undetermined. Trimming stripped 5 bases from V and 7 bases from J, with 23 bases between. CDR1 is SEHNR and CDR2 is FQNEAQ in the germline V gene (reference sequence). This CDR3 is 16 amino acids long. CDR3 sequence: CASSPPFLRVSFEAFF. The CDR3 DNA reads TGTGCCAGCAGCCCCCCTTTCTTGAGGGTATCATTTGAAGCTTTCTTT.

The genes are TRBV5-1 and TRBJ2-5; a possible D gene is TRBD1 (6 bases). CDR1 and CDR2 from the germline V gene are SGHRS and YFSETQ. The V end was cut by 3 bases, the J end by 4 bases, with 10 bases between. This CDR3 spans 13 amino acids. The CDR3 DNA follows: TGCGCCAGCAGCTCGACAGGATTAGAGACCCAGTACTTC. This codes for CASSSTGLETQYF.

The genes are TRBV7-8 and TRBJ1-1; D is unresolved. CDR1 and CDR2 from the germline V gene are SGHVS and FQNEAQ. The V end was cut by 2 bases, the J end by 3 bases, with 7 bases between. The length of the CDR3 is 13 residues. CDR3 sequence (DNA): TGTGCCAGCAGCTTACAGAGGGACACTGAAGCTTTCTTT. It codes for CASSLQRDTEAFF.

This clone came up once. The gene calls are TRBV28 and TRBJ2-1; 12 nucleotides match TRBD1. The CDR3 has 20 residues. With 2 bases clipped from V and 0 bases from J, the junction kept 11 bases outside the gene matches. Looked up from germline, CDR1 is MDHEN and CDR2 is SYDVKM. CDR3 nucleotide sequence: TGTGCCAGCAGTTTAAGGGGACAGGGGGCTAGACCGAGCTCCTACAATGAGCAGTTCTTC. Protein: CASSLRGQGARPSSYNEQFF.

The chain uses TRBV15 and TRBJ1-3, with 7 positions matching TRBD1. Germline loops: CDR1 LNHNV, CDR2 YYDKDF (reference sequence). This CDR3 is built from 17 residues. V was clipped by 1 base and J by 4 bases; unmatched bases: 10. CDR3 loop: CATSRGVAKQGGNTIYF. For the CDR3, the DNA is TGTGCCACCAGCAGAGGGGTCGCCAAACAGGGGGGAAACACCATATATTTT.

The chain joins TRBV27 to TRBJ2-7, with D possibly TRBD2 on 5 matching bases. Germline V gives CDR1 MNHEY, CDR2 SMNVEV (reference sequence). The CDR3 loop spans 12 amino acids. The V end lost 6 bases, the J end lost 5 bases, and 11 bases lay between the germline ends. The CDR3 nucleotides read TGTGCCAGCAGCCGGGGTGGAGACGAGCAGTACTTC. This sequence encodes CASSRGGDEQYF.

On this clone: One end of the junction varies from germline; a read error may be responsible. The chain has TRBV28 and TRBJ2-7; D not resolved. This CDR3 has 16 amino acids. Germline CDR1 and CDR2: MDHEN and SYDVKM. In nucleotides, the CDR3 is TGTGCCAGCAGTTTGCAGACAATACACTTCTCCTCCGAGCAGTACTTC. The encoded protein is CASSLQTIHFSSEQYF.

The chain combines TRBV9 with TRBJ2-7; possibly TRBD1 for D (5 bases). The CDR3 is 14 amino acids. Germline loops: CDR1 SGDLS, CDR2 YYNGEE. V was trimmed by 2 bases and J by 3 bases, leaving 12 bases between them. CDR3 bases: TGTGCCAGCAGCGTGGGGTGGGGCAGCTACGAGCAGTACTTC. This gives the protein CASSVGWGSYEQYF.

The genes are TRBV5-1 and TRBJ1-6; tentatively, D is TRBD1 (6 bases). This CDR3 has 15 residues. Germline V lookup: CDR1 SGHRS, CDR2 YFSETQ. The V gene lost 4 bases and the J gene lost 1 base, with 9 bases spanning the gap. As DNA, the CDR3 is TGCGCCAGCAGCCTGACAGGATCCTATAATTCACCCCTCCACTTT. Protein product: CASSLTGSYNSPLHF.

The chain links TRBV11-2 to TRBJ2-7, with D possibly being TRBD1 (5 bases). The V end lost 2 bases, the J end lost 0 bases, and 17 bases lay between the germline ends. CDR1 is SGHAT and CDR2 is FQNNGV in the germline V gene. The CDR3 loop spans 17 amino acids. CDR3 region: CASSLKFRTMTSYEQYF. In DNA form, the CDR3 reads TGTGCCAGCAGCTTAAAATTTCGGACAATGACCTCCTACGAGCAGTACTTC. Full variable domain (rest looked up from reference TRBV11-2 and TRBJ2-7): EAGVAQSPRYKIIEKRQSVAFWCNPISGHATLYWYQQILGQGPKLLIQFQNNGVVDDSQLPKDRFSAERLKGVDSTLKIQPAKLEDSAVYLCASSLKFRTMTSYEQYFGPGTRLTVT.

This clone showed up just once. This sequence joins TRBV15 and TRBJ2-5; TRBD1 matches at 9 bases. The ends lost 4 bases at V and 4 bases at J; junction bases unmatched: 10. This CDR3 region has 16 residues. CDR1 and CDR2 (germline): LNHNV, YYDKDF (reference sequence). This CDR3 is CATSTEQGAMRETQYF. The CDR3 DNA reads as TGTGCCACCAGCACCGAACAGGGGGCGATGAGAGAGACCCAGTACTTC.